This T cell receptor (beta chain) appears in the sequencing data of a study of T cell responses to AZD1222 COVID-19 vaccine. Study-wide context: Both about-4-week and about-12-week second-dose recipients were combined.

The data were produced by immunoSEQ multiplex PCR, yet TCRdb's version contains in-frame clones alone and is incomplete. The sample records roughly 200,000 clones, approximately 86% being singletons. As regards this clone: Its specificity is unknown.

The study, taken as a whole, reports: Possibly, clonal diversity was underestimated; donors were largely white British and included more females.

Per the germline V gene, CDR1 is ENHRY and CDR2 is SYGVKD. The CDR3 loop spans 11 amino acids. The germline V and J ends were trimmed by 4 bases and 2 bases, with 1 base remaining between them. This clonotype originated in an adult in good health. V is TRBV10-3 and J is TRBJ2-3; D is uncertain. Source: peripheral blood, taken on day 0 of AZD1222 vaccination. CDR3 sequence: CAISATDTQYF. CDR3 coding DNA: TGTGCCATCAGTGCCACAGATACGCAGTATTTT.